The 24 T cell receptor beta chains below were found in one sample sequenced in a study of blood T cell repertoires in COVID-19. Sequencing was performed with immunoSEQ multiplex PCR; in TCRdb, only in-frame clones are kept and a portion is missing. Of around 260,000 clones in the sample, over 80% were seen once. Sequencing input: peripheral blood. The receptor set was obtained from a woman aged 70-85 years with COVID-19, enrolled during active disease.

This sequence joins TRBV6-2 or TRBV6-3 and TRBJ2-3; TRBD1 matches 8 bases. The CDR3 totals 16 residues. After removal of 4 bases from V and 2 bases from J, the junction contained 8 bases not matched to a gene. Germline V CDR1 and CDR2: MNHEY, SVGEGT. The CDR3 loop reads CASSFGTGPNTDTQYF. DNA for the CDR3: TGTGCCAGCAGTTTCGGGACAGGTCCAAACACAGATACGCAGTATTTT.

This chain joins TRBV11-3 and TRBJ1-4, with D tentatively TRBD1 (6 bases). Per germline, CDR1 SGHNT and CDR2 YENEEA. V lost 4 bases to trimming and J lost 2 bases, with 11 bases between them. The CDR3 spans 15 residues. The chain's CDR3 is CASSSQGKTNEKLFF. The CDR3 nucleotides read TGTGCCAGCAGCTCTCAGGGGAAGACTAATGAAAAACTGTTTTTT.

The chain uses TRBV6-5 and TRBJ2-3; D is perhaps TRBD1 (6 bases). Looked up from germline, CDR1 is MNHEY and CDR2 is SVGAGI. The CDR3 runs 14 residues. The V end lost 5 bases, the J end lost 5 bases, and 14 bases lay between the germline ends. The CDR3 DNA reads as TGTGCCAGCAGTAAAATACAGGGTGGAGATACGCAGTATTTT. Translation gives CASSKIQGGDTQYF.

This sequence joins TRBV24-1 and TRBJ2-1, with 12 bases fitting TRBD2. The junction had 3 bases not matched to a gene; V was cut back by 4 bases and J by 3 bases. The CDR3 totals 16 residues. Per germline, CDR1 KGHDR and CDR2 SFDVKD. The DNA of the CDR3 is TGTGCCACCAGTGAGGAGGGACTAGCGGGCTACAATGAGCAGTTCTTC. This translates into CATSEEGLAGYNEQFF.

This chain joins TRBV19 and TRBJ1-5; no clear D gene. Germline lookup yields CDR1 LNHDA and CDR2 SQIVND (reference sequence). The CDR3 spans 15 residues. Deletions cut 5 bases from V and 0 bases from J, with 11 bases between. The CDR3 loop reads CASSSGSSSNQPQHF. Here the CDR3 DNA reads TGTGCCAGTAGTTCCGGGAGTTCTAGCAATCAGCCCCAGCATTTT.

This chain's CDR3 is CASSLGFGGGSGYTF. The CDR3 DNA reads TGTGCCAGCAGCTTAGGTTTTGGGGGAGGGAGCGGCTACACCTTC. J is TRBJ1-2 and V is TRBV7-2, with D possibly TRBD1 on 5 matching bases. The CDR3 totals 15 residues. The germline V gene has CDR1 SGHTA and CDR2 FQGNSA. V dropped 1 base and J dropped 8 bases, with 17 bases sitting between them. Looking up the rest from reference TRBV7-2 and TRBJ1-2 gives the full variable domain: GAGVSQSPSNKVTEKGKDVELRCDPISGHTALYWYRQSLGQGLEFLIYFQGNSAPDKSGLPSDRFSAERTGGSVSTLTIQRTQQEDSAVYLCASSLGFGGGSGYTFGSGTRLTVV.

This clone occurred a few times. The V gene is TRBV24-1, the J gene TRBJ2-7; TRBD2 matches at 16 bases. The V gene's germline CDR1 is KGHDR and CDR2 SFDVKD. V lost 3 bases and J lost 4; bases outside the gene matches: 8. The CDR3 runs 18 residues. This chain's CDR3 is CATSDGPGLAGGRYEQYF. CDR3 sequence (DNA): TGTGCCACCAGTGATGGTCCGGGACTAGCGGGAGGGAGGTACGAGCAGTACTTC.

The V call is TRBV30, the J call TRBJ1-6; no definite D call. Between the trimmed V and J ends, which lost 0 bases and 5 bases, there was a span of 8 bases. CDR3 length equals 14 residues. In germline, CDR1 is GTSNPN, CDR2 SVGIG (reference sequence). Here the CDR3 reads CAWSVGGNNSPLHF. The CDR3 bases are TGTGCCTGGAGTGTCGGAGGAAATAATTCACCCCTCCACTTT.

This rearrangement joins TRBV6-1 to TRBJ2-1, with D perhaps matching TRBD2 (6 bases). Trimming removed 0 bases from V and 0 bases from J, with 18 bases in between. The CDR3 has 19 amino acids. Per the germline V gene, CDR1 is MNHNS and CDR2 is SASEGT. The CDR3 bases are TGTGCCAGCAGTGAAGCGGAGGGATTACATGCAAACTCCTACAATGAGCAGTTCTTC. Protein sequence: CASSEAEGLHANSYNEQFF.

The chain carries TRBV28 and TRBJ2-7; D may be TRBD2 (5 bases). The CDR3 consists of 13 residues. From germline, CDR1 is MDHEN and CDR2 SYDVKM. The V gene lost 5 bases and the J gene lost 3 bases, with 11 bases spanning the gap. This chain's CDR3 is CASSGGPLYEQYF. The DNA for the CDR3 is TGTGCCAGCAGTGGCGGGCCTCTCTACGAGCAGTACTTC.

The CDR3 sequence: CASSSYGPGGMNEQFF. CDR3 DNA: TGTGCCAGCAGCTCCTATGGCCCGGGAGGAATGAATGAGCAGTTCTTC. V and J are TRBV7-3 and TRBJ2-1, with 7 bases fitting TRBD2. The CDR3 loop spans 16 amino acids. Germline trimming cut 4 bases from V and 7 bases from J; bases unmatched to any gene: 13. Germline V gene sequence: CDR1 SGHTA, CDR2 FQGTGA.

The V gene is TRBV19, the J gene TRBJ2-1; tentatively, D is TRBD2 (6 bases). Trimming pared 4 bases from V and 4 bases from J, leaving 14 bases between. The CDR3 runs 15 residues. The V gene's germline CDR1 is LNHDA and CDR2 SQIVND (reference sequence). The chain's CDR3 is CASSTRDWGYNEQFF. CDR3 bases: TGTGCCAGTAGTACCCGGGACTGGGGATACAATGAGCAGTTCTTC. The variable domain in full, with the rest retrieved from reference TRBV19 and TRBJ2-1, is DGGITQSPKYLFRKEGQNVTLSCEQNLNHDAMYWYRQDPGQGLRLIYYSQIVNDFQKGDIAEGYSVSREKKESFPLTVTSAQKNPTAFYLCASSTRDWGYNEQFFGPGTRLTVL.

J is TRBJ1-6 and V is TRBV6-5, with D hard to call. The ends were cut back, 8 bases at V and 10 bases at J, with 15 bases in the middle. Germline V CDR1 and CDR2: MNHEY, SVGAGI. CDR3 length: 13 amino acids. The CDR3 loop reads CASRLGIQSPLHF. The CDR3 nucleotides read TGTGCCAGCCGTCTAGGCATCCAATCACCCCTCCACTTT.

The CDR3 DNA follows: TGTGCCTGGAGTCCAGGACTAGCGGGAGGGAACATTCAGTACTTC. Protein product: CAWSPGLAGGNIQYF. The chain is built from TRBV30 and TRBJ2-4; TRBD2 agrees at 15 bases. Trimming at V came to 2 bases and at J to 7 bases, leaving 3 bases not matched to a gene. CDR3 length equals 15 residues. Germline V lookup: CDR1 GTSNPN, CDR2 SVGIG (reference sequence).

The genes are TRBV3-1 (or the pseudogene TRBV3-2) and TRBJ2-7; 10 bases are shared with TRBD1. The CDR3 spans 14 residues. V gave up 4 bases and J gave up 4 bases; unmatched junction bases: 4. Germline V gives CDR1 LGHDT, CDR2 YNNKEL (reference sequence). The CDR3: CASSLGTGEYEQYF. The CDR3 nucleotides are TGTGCCAGCAGCCTCGGGACAGGGGAATACGAGCAGTACTTC.

This chain links TRBV9 with TRBJ2-5; 12 nucleotides match TRBD2. This CDR3 has 16 amino acids. Per the germline V gene, CDR1 is SGDLS and CDR2 is YYNGEE. V dropped 3 bases and J dropped 3; count of bases not matched to a gene: 6. In nucleotides, the CDR3 is TGTGCCAGCAGCGGGAGTCTAGCGGGAGGGGAAGAGACCCAGTACTTC. Encoded protein: CASSGSLAGGEETQYF.

V usage is TRBV12-1 and J usage is TRBJ1-6; the D call in the table, TRBD1, was not verified against the DNA. TRBV12-1 is flagged as a pseudogene. The CDR3 runs 15 residues. CDR3 DNA sequence: TGTGCCAGCAGCTTGACAGGGAATGATAATTCACCCCTCCACTTT. Its protein is CASSLTGNDNSPLHF.

The chain has TRBV15 and TRBJ2-5; 10 positions agree with TRBD2. Germline CDR1 reads LNHNV; CDR2 reads YYDKDF (reference sequence). The CDR3 runs to 14 residues. J gave up 6 bases and V 3 bases, and 4 bases lay outside the gene matches. CDR3 amino acids: CATSRGTSEQTQYF. DNA for the CDR3: TGTGCCACCAGCAGGGGGACTAGCGAACAGACCCAGTACTTC.

This rearrangement joins TRBV24-1 to TRBJ2-5; 7 positions agree with TRBD1. V was clipped by 2 bases and J by 5 bases; unmatched bases: 10. Germline V gives CDR1 KGHDR, CDR2 SFDVKD. This CDR3 spans 16 amino acids. CDR3 coding DNA: TGTGCCACCAGTGATTCCCTCGGGACAGCTCAGGAGACCCAGTACTTC. Residues: CATSDSLGTAQETQYF.

This clone was counted a single time. The rearrangement uses TRBV6-5 and TRBJ1-4, with 7 nucleotides matching TRBD1. In germline, CDR1 is MNHEY, CDR2 SVGAGI. Germline trimming cut 5 bases from V and 5 bases from J; bases unmatched to any gene: 5. CDR3 length: 14 amino acids. The DNA for the CDR3 is TGTGCCAGCAGTACCGGGACAGAAAATGAAAAACTGTTTTTT. It is translated as CASSTGTENEKLFF.

This clone was found a few times. The chain recombines TRBV3-1 (or the pseudogene TRBV3-2) with TRBJ2-5; 7 bases fit TRBD2. The CDR3 extends over 16 amino acids. J lost 2 bases, V lost 0 bases, and 6 bases had no gene match. Per germline, CDR1 LGHDT and CDR2 YNNKEL (reference sequence). As DNA, the CDR3 is TGTGCCAGCAGCCAAGATCTAGCGGCGGGGCAAGAGACCCAGTACTTC. The encoded protein is CASSQDLAAGQETQYF.

The J gene is TRBJ2-1, the V gene TRBV9; 8 bases fit TRBD2. Looked up from germline, CDR1 is SGDLS and CDR2 is YYNGEE. The CDR3 contains 16 residues. The trim removed 0 bases at V and 1 base at J, leaving 3 bases unmatched. The CDR3 protein is CASSVDGGRSYNEQFF. The CDR3 bases are TGTGCCAGCAGCGTAGACGGCGGGAGGTCCTACAATGAGCAGTTCTTC. Based on the CDR3 plus reference TRBV9 and TRBJ2-1, the full variable domain is DSGVTQTPKHLITATGQRVTLRCSPRSGDLSVYWYQQSLDQGLQFLIQYYNGEERAKGNILERFSAQQFPDLHSELNLSSLELGDSALYFCASSVDGGRSYNEQFFGPGTRLTVL.

The chain links TRBV4-3 to TRBJ2-7, with 10 nucleotides matching TRBD2. V was pared by 1 base and J by 2 bases, with 2 bases of the junction left unmatched. Germline V gives CDR1 LGHNA, CDR2 YSLEER. This CDR3 is built from 15 residues. Written as DNA, the CDR3 is TGCGCCAGCAGCCAAGGGACTAGCGGAACCTACGAGCAGTACTTC. Its protein product is CASSQGTSGTYEQYF.

This rearrangement joins TRBV28 to TRBJ2-5; unclear D gene. The germline V gene encodes CDR1 MDHEN and CDR2 SYDVKM. The length of the CDR3 is 14 residues. V shed 5 bases and J shed 2 bases, with 12 bases lying between them. The CDR3 nucleotides read TGTGCCAGCAGTCGTACTCAGGTACAAGAGACCCAGTACTTC. This gives the protein CASSRTQVQETQYF.